This T cell receptor beta chain was sequenced in a study of blood T cells in healthy people across ages. Study-level results: Because sorting was not performed, PBMCs prevented conclusive naive versus antigen-experienced comparison.

As concerns this clonotype: Antigen unknown.

Germline V gene sequence: CDR1 KGHSH, CDR2 LQKENI. The CDR3 has 15 residues. J gave up 11 bases and V 3 bases, and 12 bases lay outside the gene matches. The second PCR ran about 7 to 12 cycles with a sample-barcoded 5' primer and J-beta primers. TCRdb called the 5' RACE reads again in MiXCR, with one record for every CDR3 protein. The table lists about 1.7 million distinct CDR3 sequences, 28% of them singletons. The TCR was taken from a woman aged 25 to 39 in good health. The material sequenced was blood. The V gene is TRBV18, the J gene TRBJ2-5, with 10 bases identical to TRBD2. The CDR3 DNA reads as TGTGCCAGCTCACCTCTTAGCGGGAGGACCAATGAGCAGTACTTC. This sequence encodes CASSPLSGRTNEQYF.